Here is one TCR beta chain with its context. These data are taken from a study of cytotoxic CD8 clonotypes in ibrutinib-treated CLL. V was pared by 4 bases and J by 0 bases, with 12 bases of the junction left unmatched. The germline CDR1 and CDR2 sequences are SGHVS and FQNEAQ. The CDR3 sequence is 19 residues long. The assay was immunoSEQ multiplex PCR, and TCRdb's table has in-frame clones only and misses some. The data show some 61,000 clones, about two thirds seen once. J is TRBJ2-6 and V is TRBV7-8, with 7 bases lining up with TRBD1. The sequence was obtained from a human donor with chronic lymphocytic leukemia. The sequencing here drew on PBMCs, taken after 12 months of ibrutinib treatment. The CDR3 loop reads CASSSRRDSLSSGANVLTF. The CDR3 nucleotides read TGTGCCAGCAGCTCTCGCCGGGACAGCCTATCCTCTGGGGCCAACGTCCTGACTTTC.